A single T cell receptor beta chain is shown here with its context. Its antigen is unknown. Germline V gene data show CDR1 as WSHSY and CDR2 as SAAADI. With 7 bases removed from V and 2 bases from J, the gap between germline ends came to 12 bases. The CDR3 has 13 residues. This entry belongs to a study of T cell repertoires in cytomegalovirus infection. Turning to the study itself: CMV infection plus the matching HLA type was flagged by public TCR beta signatures. Study outcomes and limitations: The ex vivo response was dominated by HLA-C-restricted CMV-specific TCR beta clonotypes. Identification of carriers of CMV plus the relevant HLA was achieved through cumulative public TCR beta family frequency.

Via MiXCR, TCRdb re-called the reads, giving one row per CDR3 protein. The sample holds some 450,000 distinct CDR3 sequences, about 33% seen once. Sequencing used PBMCs. The clonotype comes from a human donor in good health (CMV status not recorded). Some clones in this sample may be carry-over from other donors' samples. The chain recombines TRBV10-2 with TRBJ2-7, with D perhaps TRBD2 (5 bases). As DNA, the CDR3 is TGCGCCAGCACCCGAGGGCCTGCCTACGAGCAGTACTTC. It translates to CASTRGPAYEQYF.